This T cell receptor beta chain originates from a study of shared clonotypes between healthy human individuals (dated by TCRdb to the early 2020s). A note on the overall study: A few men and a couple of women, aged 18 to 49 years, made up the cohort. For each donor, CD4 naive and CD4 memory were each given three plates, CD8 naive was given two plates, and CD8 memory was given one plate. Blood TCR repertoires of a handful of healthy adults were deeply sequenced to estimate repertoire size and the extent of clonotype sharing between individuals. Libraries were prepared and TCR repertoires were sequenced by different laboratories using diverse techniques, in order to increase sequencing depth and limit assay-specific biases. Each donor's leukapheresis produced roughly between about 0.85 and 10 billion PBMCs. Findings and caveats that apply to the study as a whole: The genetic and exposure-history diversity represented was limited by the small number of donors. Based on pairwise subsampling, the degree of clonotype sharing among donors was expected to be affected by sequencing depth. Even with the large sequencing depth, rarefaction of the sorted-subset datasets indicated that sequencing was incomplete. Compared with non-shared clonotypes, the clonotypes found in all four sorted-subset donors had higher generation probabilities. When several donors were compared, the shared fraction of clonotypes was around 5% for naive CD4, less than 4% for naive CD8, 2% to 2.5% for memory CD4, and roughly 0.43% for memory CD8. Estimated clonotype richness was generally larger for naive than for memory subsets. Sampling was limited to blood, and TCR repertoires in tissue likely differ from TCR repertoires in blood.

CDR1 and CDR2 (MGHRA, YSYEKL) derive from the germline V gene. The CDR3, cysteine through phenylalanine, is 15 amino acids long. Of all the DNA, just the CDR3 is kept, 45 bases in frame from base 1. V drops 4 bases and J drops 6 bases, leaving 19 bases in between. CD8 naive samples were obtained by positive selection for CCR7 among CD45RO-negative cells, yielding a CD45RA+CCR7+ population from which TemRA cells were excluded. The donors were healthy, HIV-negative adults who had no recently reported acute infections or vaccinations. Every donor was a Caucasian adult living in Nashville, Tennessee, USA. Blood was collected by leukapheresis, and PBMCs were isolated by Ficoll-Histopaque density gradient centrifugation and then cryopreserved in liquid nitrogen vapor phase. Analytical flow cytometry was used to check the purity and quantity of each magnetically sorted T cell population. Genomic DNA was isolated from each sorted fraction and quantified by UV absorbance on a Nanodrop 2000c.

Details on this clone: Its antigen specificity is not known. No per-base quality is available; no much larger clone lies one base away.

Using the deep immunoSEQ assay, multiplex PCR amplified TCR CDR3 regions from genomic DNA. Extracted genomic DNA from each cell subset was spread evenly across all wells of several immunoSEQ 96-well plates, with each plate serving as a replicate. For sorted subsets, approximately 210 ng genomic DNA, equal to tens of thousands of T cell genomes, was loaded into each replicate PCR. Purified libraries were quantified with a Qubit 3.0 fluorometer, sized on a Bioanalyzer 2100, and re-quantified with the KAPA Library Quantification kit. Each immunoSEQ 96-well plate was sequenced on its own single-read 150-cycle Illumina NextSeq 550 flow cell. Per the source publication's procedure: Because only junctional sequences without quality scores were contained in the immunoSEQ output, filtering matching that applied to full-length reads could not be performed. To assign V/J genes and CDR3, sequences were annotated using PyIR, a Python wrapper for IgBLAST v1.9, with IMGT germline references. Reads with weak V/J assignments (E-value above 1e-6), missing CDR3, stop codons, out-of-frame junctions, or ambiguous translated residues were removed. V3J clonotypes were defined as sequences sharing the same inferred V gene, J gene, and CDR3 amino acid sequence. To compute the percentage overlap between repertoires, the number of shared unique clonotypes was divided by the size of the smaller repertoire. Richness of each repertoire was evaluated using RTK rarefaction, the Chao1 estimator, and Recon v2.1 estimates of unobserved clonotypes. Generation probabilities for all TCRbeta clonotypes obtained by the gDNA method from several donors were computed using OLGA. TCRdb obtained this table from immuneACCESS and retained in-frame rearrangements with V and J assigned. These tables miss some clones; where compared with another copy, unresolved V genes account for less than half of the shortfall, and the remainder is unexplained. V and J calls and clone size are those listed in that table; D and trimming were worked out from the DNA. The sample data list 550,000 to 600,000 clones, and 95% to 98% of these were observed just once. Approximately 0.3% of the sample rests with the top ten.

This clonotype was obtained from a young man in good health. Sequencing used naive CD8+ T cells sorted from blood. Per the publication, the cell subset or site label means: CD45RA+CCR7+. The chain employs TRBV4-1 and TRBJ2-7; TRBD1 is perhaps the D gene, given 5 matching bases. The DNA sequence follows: TGCGCCAGCAGCCCTAACGAAGGGGCAGGATCCGAGCAGTACTTC. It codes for CASSPNEGAGSEQYF.